A single sample is the source of the 24 T cell receptor beta chains below, sequenced in a study of blood T cell repertoires in COVID-19 (dated by TCRdb to about 2020). Library method: the immunoSEQ multiplex PCR assay. The table comes from immuneACCESS by way of TCRdb, which keeps in-frame sequences with V and J called. Part of the clones is missing from these tables; in studies checked, under half for an unresolved V gene and the rest for unknown reasons. This sample gives about 220,000 clones in total; around 80% of them show up just once. Around 7.7% of the sample belongs to the ten largest clones. The sequencing sample was made of peripheral blood. All receptors come from a woman in her 70s with acute or convalescent COVID-19.

This sequence joins TRBV27 and TRBJ2-1; 8 bases fit TRBD2. Germline assignment: CDR1 MNHEY and CDR2 SMNVEV (reference sequence). The length of the CDR3 is 15 residues. The trim removed 6 bases at V and 2 bases at J, leaving 6 bases unmatched. For the CDR3, the DNA is TGTGCCAGCAGGTCAGCGGGGGCCCCCTACAATGAGCAGTTCTTC. Translated: CASRSAGAPYNEQFF.

V usage is TRBV14 and J usage is TRBJ2-3; 15 nucleotides agree with TRBD2. With 4 bases clipped from V and 6 bases from J, the junction kept 2 bases outside the gene matches. CDR1 and CDR2 (germline): SGHDN, FVKESK. The CDR3 runs to 15 residues. The CDR3 reads CASSRTSGGVDTQYF. Written as DNA, the CDR3 is TGTGCCAGCAGCCGGACTAGCGGGGGGGTCGATACGCAGTATTTT.

This sequence joins TRBV5-1 and TRBJ2-7; a weak D match, TRBD2 (6 bases). CDR3 length: 14 residues. CDR1 and CDR2 from the germline V gene are SGHRS and YFSETQ. Trimming took 4 bases from V and 3 from J, leaving 14 bases between them. The CDR3 loop is CASSEGLQRYEQYV. The CDR3 DNA reads TGCGCCAGCAGCGAGGGACTGCAACGCTACGAGCAGTACGTC.

This chain connects TRBV11-2 to TRBJ2-3; D unclear. This CDR3 region has 11 residues. The germline V and J ends were trimmed by 4 bases and 7 bases, with 6 bases remaining between them. CDR1 SGHAT and CDR2 FQNNGV come from the germline V gene. In DNA, the CDR3 is TGTGCCAGCAGCTCCTCCTATACGCAGTATTTT. Translating it yields CASSSSYTQYF. Looking up the rest from reference TRBV11-2 and TRBJ2-3 gives the full variable domain: EAGVAQSPRYKIIEKRQSVAFWCNPISGHATLYWYQQILGQGPKLLIQFQNNGVVDDSQLPKDRFSAERLKGVDSTLKIQPAKLEDSAVYLCASSSSYTQYFGPGTRLTVL.

The chain joins TRBV19 to TRBJ2-5; D may be TRBD1 (5 bases). The ends were cut back, 6 bases at V and 5 bases at J, with 19 bases in the middle. Germline V CDR1 and CDR2: LNHDA, SQIVND (reference sequence). CDR3 length equals 15 residues. CDR3 sequence (DNA): TGTGCCAGTAGCCCCCAATCGCAGGGCCTGGAGACCCAGTACTTC. This encodes CASSPQSQGLETQYF.

V usage is TRBV5-1 and J usage is TRBJ2-2; 11 bases are shared with TRBD1. The CDR3 has 16 residues. V lost 4 bases to trimming and J lost 4 bases; unmatched junction nucleotides: 6. Germline CDR1 SGHRS, CDR2 YFSETQ. The CDR3 protein is CASSPRTGGSTGELFF. CDR3 nucleotides: TGCGCCAGCAGCCCAAGGACAGGGGGCAGCACCGGGGAGCTGTTTTTT. The full variable domain, in which reference TRBV5-1 and TRBJ2-2 provide the parts outside the CDR3, is KAGVTQTPRYLIKTRGQQVTLSCSPISGHRSVSWYQQTPGQGLQFLFEYFSETQRNKGNFPGRFSGRQFSNSRSEMNVSTLELGDSALYLCASSPRTGGSTGELFFGEGSRLTVL.

This chain uses TRBV4-1 with TRBJ2-5; D may be TRBD1 (5 bases). This CDR3 spans 14 amino acids. Deletions cut 0 bases from V and 7 bases from J, with 12 bases between. CDR1 and CDR2 (germline): MGHRA, YSYEKL. CDR3: CASSQETRQRTQYF. Written as DNA, the CDR3 is TGCGCCAGCAGCCAAGAAACAAGACAGAGGACCCAGTACTTC.

This clone has only a few counts. The J gene is TRBJ1-2, the V gene TRBV28; TRBD1 aligns across 8 bases. The CDR3 spans 15 residues. The V and J ends lost 10 bases and 0 bases, in that order; junction bases with no gene match: 10. Per germline, CDR1 MDHEN and CDR2 SYDVKM. The CDR3 DNA follows: TGTGCCACACCCCTCGACAGGGGACCTAACTATGGCTACACCTTC. This gives the protein CATPLDRGPNYGYTF.

The chain combines TRBV2 with TRBJ2-1, with D maybe TRBD2 (6 bases). V lost 4 bases to trimming and J lost 4 bases, with 14 bases between them. This CDR3 is built from 15 residues. Germline V gives CDR1 SNHLY, CDR2 FYNNEI. The CDR3 here is CASSGGDGSYNEQFF. CDR3 sequence (DNA): TGTGCCAGCAGTGGGGGGGACGGATCGTACAATGAGCAGTTCTTC.

This chain joins TRBV6-5 and TRBJ2-7, with TRBD2 as a possible D gene (6 bases). The CDR3 sequence is 14 residues long. CDR1 is MNHEY, CDR2 SVGAGI, per germline. With 6 bases removed from V and 0 bases from J, the gap between germline ends came to 12 bases. The chain's CDR3 is CASSWDWSSYEQYF. The CDR3 bases are TGTGCCAGCAGCTGGGACTGGAGCTCCTACGAGCAGTACTTC.

The chain has TRBV11-2 and TRBJ2-1; D not resolved. Germline lookup yields CDR1 SGHAT and CDR2 FQNNGV. The V end was cut by 7 bases, the J end by 8 bases, with 12 bases between. The CDR3 is made up of 12 amino acids. The CDR3 here is CASTPSRDEQFF. In DNA, the CDR3 is TGTGCCAGCACCCCCTCGAGAGATGAGCAGTTCTTC.

The chain uses TRBV18 and TRBJ2-1; weak D call: TRBD1 (5 bases). Germline CDR1 KGHSH, CDR2 LQKENI. This CDR3 region has 13 residues. The V end lost 2 bases, the J end lost 8 bases, and 10 bases lay between the germline ends. The CDR3 bases are TGTGCCAGCTCACCAGACAGTTCATATGAGCAGTTCTTC. It is translated as CASSPDSSYEQFF. The whole variable domain, filled in from reference TRBV18 and TRBJ2-1, reads NAGVMQNPRHLVRRRGQEARLRCSPMKGHSHVYWYRQLPEEGLKFMVYLQKENIIDESGMPKERFSAEFPKEGPSILRIQQVVRGDSAAYFCASSPDSSYEQFFGPGTRLTVL.

V and J are TRBV11-2 and TRBJ1-2; possible D gene TRBD1, 6 bases. There are 16 residues in the CDR3. Per the germline V gene, CDR1 is SGHAT and CDR2 is FQNNGV. V lost 4 bases and J lost 4, with 19 bases in between. The CDR3 DNA is TGTGCCAGCAGCTCATTCTTCGGCAGGGGTTCCTATGGCTACACCTTC. Encoded protein: CASSSFFGRGSYGYTF.

The J gene is TRBJ1-2, the V gene TRBV29-1, with 8 bases that match TRBD1. This CDR3 region has 16 residues. Trimming took 7 bases from V and 4 from J; bases not matched to a gene: 17. CDR1 and CDR2 (germline): SQVTM, ANQGSEA. This CDR3 is CSASSAGQGSGYGYTF. As DNA, the CDR3 is TGCAGCGCTTCGTCTGCAGGACAGGGTAGCGGCTATGGCTACACCTTC.

This chain connects TRBV5-8 to TRBJ2-1, with 9 bases fitting TRBD2. Germline V gene sequence: CDR1 SGHTS, CDR2 YDEGEE. The CDR3 has 16 amino acids. V gave up 1 base and J gave up 5 bases; unmatched junction bases: 7. The CDR3 region has the DNA TGTGCCAGCAGCTTGCTAATAGCGGGGGCGCACAATGAGCAGTTCTTC. As protein: CASSLLIAGAHNEQFF.

The V gene is TRBV6-6, the J gene TRBJ2-3; TRBD1 matches 7 bases. The junction had 9 bases not matched to a gene; V was cut back by 6 bases and J by 3 bases. Looked up from germline, CDR1 is MNHNY and CDR2 is SVGAGI (reference sequence). The length of the CDR3 is 15 residues. Written as DNA, the CDR3 is TGTGCCAGCAGACCAATGGGACAGTTGACAGATACGCAGTATTTT. It translates to CASRPMGQLTDTQYF.

The CDR3 here is CASSLLAGADTQYF. DNA of the CDR3: TGTGCCAGCAGCTTGCTAGCGGGGGCCGATACGCAGTATTTT. The gene calls are TRBV5-8 and TRBJ2-3; 10 bases map to TRBD2. Losses at the gene ends were 1 base for V and 6 bases for J; bases not matched to a gene: 2. The CDR3 contains 14 residues. The germline CDR1 and CDR2 sequences are SGHTS and YDEGEE.

J is TRBJ2-7 and V is TRBV6-2 or TRBV6-3; TRBD2 might be the D (6 bases). Germline assignment: CDR1 MNHEY and CDR2 SVGEGT. The CDR3 spans 13 residues. V shed 5 bases and J shed 9 bases, with 17 bases lying between them. This chain's CDR3 is CASSTGVDLPQYF. DNA for the CDR3: TGTGCCAGCAGTACGGGAGTCGATTTACCGCAGTACTTC.

The chain has TRBV28 and TRBJ1-1, with 8 bases matching TRBD1. Germline V gene lookup returns CDR1 MDHEN and CDR2 SYDVKM. V gave up 8 bases and J gave up 4 bases; unmatched junction bases: 6. This CDR3 is 13 amino acids long. CDR3 in DNA: TGTGCCAGCGACAGGGGCGTGGGCACTGAAGCTTTCTTT. Translating gives CASDRGVGTEAFF.

This clone was seen a handful of times. The chain recombines TRBV7-8 with TRBJ2-2; D may be TRBD2 (5 bases). V lost 3 bases and J 7 bases, leaving 9 bases between the germline ends. This CDR3 spans 13 amino acids. Per the germline V gene, CDR1 is SGHVS and CDR2 is FQNEAQ. The CDR3, as DNA: TGTGCCAGCAGCTTCCGGGATTTCGGGGAGCTGTTTTTT. Encoded protein: CASSFRDFGELFF.

The chain employs TRBV10-3 and TRBJ1-6; TRBD1 aligns across 7 bases. This CDR3 has 13 residues. Germline assignment: CDR1 ENHRY and CDR2 SYGVKD. Unmatched junction bases numbered 5, after V lost 6 bases and J lost 9 bases. This CDR3 is CAIRQGIGSPLHF. CDR3 nucleotides: TGTGCCATCAGACAGGGGATAGGTTCACCCCTCCACTTT.

The chain uses TRBV12-3 or TRBV12-4 and TRBJ2-5, with 8 bases lining up with TRBD1. J was trimmed by 2 bases and V by 5 bases; bases with no gene match: 1. The CDR3 is 13 amino acids. The CDR3 protein is CASSRDRQETQYF. The CDR3 DNA follows: TGTGCCAGCAGTAGGGACAGGCAAGAGACCCAGTACTTC.

The chain employs TRBV4-3 and TRBJ2-2; the D is unclear. Germline V CDR1 and CDR2: LGHNA, YSLEER. CDR3 length equals 14 residues. Trimming took 0 bases from V and 6 from J, leaving 8 bases between them. For the CDR3, the DNA is TGCGCCAGCAGCCAAGAATCCGCGGCCGGGGAGCTGTTTTTT. Encoded protein: CASSQESAAGELFF.

V is TRBV5-1 and J is TRBJ1-2, with 9 nucleotides matching TRBD1. With V trimmed by 0 bases and J by 8 bases, 5 bases remained unmatched. This CDR3 region has 14 residues. Germline-derived CDR1 and CDR2 are SGHRS and YFSETQ. The CDR3 is CASSLGQGVGGYTF. The CDR3 nucleotides read TGCGCCAGCAGCTTGGGACAGGGGGTAGGAGGCTACACCTTC.